This T cell receptor (beta chain) was found in a study of blood T cell repertoires in COVID-19. TCRdb's copy holds only in-frame clones and misses some; the assay was immunoSEQ multiplex PCR. In the table there are 150,000 to 200,000 clones, roughly 83% of which are singletons. Germline V gives CDR1 SGHTA, CDR2 FQGTGA. With 0 bases removed from V and 5 bases from J, the gap between germline ends came to 7 bases. There are 14 residues in the CDR3. About this clone itself: Other nucleotide sequences in the sample specify the same CDR3.

The V and J genes are TRBV7-3 and TRBJ2-2, with D possibly TRBD2 on 5 matching bases. The TCR sequence derives from a woman aged 60-75 years who had recovered from COVID-19. Sequencing was carried out using PBMCs or T cells enriched from blood (not recorded which). In nucleotides, the CDR3 is TGTGCCAGCAGCTTAACCGGCGGGACCGGGGAGCTGTTTTTT. Translating gives CASSLTGGTGELFF.